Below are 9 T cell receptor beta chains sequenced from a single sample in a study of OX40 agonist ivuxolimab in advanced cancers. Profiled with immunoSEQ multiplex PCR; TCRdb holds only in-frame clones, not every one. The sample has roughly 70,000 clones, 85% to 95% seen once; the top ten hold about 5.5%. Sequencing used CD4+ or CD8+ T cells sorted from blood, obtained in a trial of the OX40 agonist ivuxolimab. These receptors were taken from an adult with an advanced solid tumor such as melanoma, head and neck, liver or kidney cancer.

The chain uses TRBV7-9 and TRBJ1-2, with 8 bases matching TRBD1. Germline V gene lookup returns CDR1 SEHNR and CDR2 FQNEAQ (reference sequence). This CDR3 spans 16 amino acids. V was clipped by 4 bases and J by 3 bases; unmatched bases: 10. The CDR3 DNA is TGTGCCAGCAGCTCCCTGGACAGGGAATATGACTATGGCTACACCTTC. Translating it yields CASSSLDREYDYGYTF.

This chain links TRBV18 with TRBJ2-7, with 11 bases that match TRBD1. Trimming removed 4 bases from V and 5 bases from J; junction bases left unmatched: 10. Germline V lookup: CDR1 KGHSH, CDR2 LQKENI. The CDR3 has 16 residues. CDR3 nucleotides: TGTGCCAGCTCACTCGTCGGGACAGGGGGATTGAACGAGCAGTACTTC. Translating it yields CASSLVGTGGLNEQYF.

The CDR3 sequence: CASSSSDRFSYEQYF. For the CDR3, the DNA is TGTGCCAGCAGCTCCTCCGACAGGTTCTCCTACGAGCAGTACTTC. V and J are TRBV7-9 and TRBJ2-7; tentative D call: TRBD1 (6 bases). Germline V gene lookup returns CDR1 SEHNR and CDR2 FQNEAQ (reference sequence). The CDR3 is 15 residues long. V lost 4 bases and J 0 bases, leaving 13 bases between the germline ends.

The CDR3 loop is CASTFRLVSGYTF. The CDR3 DNA follows: TGTGCCAGCACATTTCGCCTGGTGAGCGGCTACACCTTC. The chain uses TRBV28 and TRBJ1-2; unclear D gene. The V end was cut by 7 bases, the J end by 8 bases, with 17 bases between. The CDR3 sequence is 13 residues long. CDR1 and CDR2 from the germline V gene are MDHEN and SYDVKM.

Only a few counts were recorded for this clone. CDR3 amino acids: CASSTGALKDTTVNSPLHF. The CDR3 nucleotides read TGCGCCAGCTCGACAGGGGCTCTCAAGGATACAACTGTTAATTCACCCCTCCACTTT. J is TRBJ1-6 and V is TRBV23-1; 8 nucleotides line up with TRBD1. Being an ORF, TRBV23-1 has a function that is uncertain. J gave up 6 bases and V 8 bases, and 21 bases lay outside the gene matches. This CDR3 is 19 amino acids long.

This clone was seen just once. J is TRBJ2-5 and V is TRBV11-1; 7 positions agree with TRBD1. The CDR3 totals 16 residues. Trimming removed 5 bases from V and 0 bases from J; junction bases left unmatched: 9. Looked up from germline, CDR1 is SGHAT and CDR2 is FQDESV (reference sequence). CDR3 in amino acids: CASSAIDRENQETQYF. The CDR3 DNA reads TGTGCCAGCAGCGCTATCGACAGGGAAAACCAAGAGACCCAGTACTTC.

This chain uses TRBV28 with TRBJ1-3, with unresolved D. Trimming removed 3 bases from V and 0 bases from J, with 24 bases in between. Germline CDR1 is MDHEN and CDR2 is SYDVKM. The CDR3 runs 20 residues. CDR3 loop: CASSFLHSRRESYSGNTIYF. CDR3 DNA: TGTGCCAGCAGTTTCCTCCATTCCCGACGGGAATCTTACTCTGGAAACACCATATATTTT.

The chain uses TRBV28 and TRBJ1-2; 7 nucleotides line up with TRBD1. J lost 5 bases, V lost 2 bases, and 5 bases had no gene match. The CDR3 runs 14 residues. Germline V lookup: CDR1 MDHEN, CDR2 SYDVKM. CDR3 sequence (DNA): TGTGCCAGCAGTTTAGGAGGACAGGTTTATGGCTACACCTTC. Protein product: CASSLGGQVYGYTF.

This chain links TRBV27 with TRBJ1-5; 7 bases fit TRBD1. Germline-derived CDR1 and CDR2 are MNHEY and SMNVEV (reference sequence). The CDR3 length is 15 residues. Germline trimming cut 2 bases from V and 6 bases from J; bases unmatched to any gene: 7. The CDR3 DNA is TGTGCCAGCAGTTTAAATGGACAGGCAATTCAGCCCCAGCATTTT. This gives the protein CASSLNGQAIQPQHF.